This T cell receptor beta chain was retrieved from a study of T cell responses to AZD1222 COVID-19 vaccine. This CDR3 region has 14 residues. Trimming took off 0 bases at V and 6 bases at J, with 9 bases between the two ends. The germline CDR1 and CDR2 sequences are SGHNT and YENEEA. Libraries were prepared by immunoSEQ multiplex PCR; TCRdb keeps only in-frame clonotypes and omits some of them. The sample carries 150,000 to 200,000 clones, approximately 94% recorded once. Sample: peripheral blood, taken on day 0 of AZD1222 vaccination. The rearrangement uses TRBV11-3 and TRBJ2-1; D gene unclear. The TCR originated in an adult in good health. CDR3 sequence reads: CASSLDLLTNEQFF. DNA of the CDR3: TGTGCCAGCAGCTTAGATTTACTGACCAATGAGCAGTTCTTC.